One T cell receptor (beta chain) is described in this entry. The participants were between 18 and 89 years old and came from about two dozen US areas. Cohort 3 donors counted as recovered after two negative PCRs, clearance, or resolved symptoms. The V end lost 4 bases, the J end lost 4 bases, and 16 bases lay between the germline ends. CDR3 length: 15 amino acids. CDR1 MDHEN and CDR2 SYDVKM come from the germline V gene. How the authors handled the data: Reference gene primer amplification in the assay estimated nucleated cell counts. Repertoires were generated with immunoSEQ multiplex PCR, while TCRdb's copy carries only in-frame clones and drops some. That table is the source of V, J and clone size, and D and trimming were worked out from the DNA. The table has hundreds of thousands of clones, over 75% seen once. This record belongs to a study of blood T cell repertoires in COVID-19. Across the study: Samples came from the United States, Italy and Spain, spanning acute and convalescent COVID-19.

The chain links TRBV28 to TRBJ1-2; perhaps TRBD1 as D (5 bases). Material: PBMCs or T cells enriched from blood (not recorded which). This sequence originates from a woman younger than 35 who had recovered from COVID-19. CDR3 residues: CASSSRGREGYGYTF. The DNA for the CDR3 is TGTGCCAGCAGTTCCCGAGGCAGGGAGGGCTATGGCTACACCTTC.